The clone carrying this TCR beta chain occurred many times. Its antigen is unknown. As to time point: blood at routine non-recurrence follow-up after resection. Whole RNA, isolated from tumor, nontumor lung or frozen PBMC, was sequenced without prior sorting. Unique molecular identifiers, one per molecule, were present on every TCR cDNA molecule. TCRdb analysed the 5' RACE reads with MiXCR anew, one entry per CDR3 protein. This table has roughly 120,000 distinct CDR3 sequences, 10% to 15% appearing once. This specimen belongs to a study of spatial heterogeneity in lung cancer. Findings and limits, study-wide: Expanded tumor TCRs that were ubiquitous appeared in blood more at resection than follow-up.

CDR1 and CDR2 (germline): SGHDT, YYEEEE. This CDR3 comprises 13 residues. V lost 1 base to trimming and J lost 3 bases, with 8 bases between them. V is TRBV5-6 and J is TRBJ2-7; no firm D call. The input for sequencing was PBMCs, taken at follow-up. This TCR derives from a male donor with early-stage non-small cell lung cancer. CDR3 residues: CASSLLQVYEQYF. CDR3 nucleotides: TGTGCCAGCAGCTTGCTTCAGGTCTACGAGCAGTACTTC.